This record looks at one T cell receptor (beta chain) sequence and its context. This sample is part of a study of blood T cell repertoires in COVID-19. Turning to the study itself: The United States, Italy and Spain were the sources of the acute and convalescent COVID-19 samples. In each case, the material was cDNA or gDNA derived from T cells, B-cell-depleted T cells, or PBMCs.

The CDR3 has 11 amino acids. With 6 bases removed from V and 5 bases from J, the gap between germline ends came to 8 bases. Per germline, CDR1 MGHDK and CDR2 SYGVNS. The cohort comprised adults aged about 18 to 89 years residing in some 24 US areas. Categorization into cohorts depended on clinical history that participants reported. Profiled with immunoSEQ multiplex PCR; TCRdb holds only in-frame clones, not every one. The data show some 200,000 clones, with approximately 80% seen just once and 8.9% held by the top ten. The chain carries TRBV25-1 and TRBJ2-7; no firm D call. The sequence was obtained from a woman in her forties or fifties with acute COVID-19. The sequenced sample was PBMCs or T cells enriched from blood (not recorded which). As DNA, the CDR3 is TGTGCCAGCAGCCTCTATAACGAGCAGTACTTC. Translating gives CASSLYNEQYF.